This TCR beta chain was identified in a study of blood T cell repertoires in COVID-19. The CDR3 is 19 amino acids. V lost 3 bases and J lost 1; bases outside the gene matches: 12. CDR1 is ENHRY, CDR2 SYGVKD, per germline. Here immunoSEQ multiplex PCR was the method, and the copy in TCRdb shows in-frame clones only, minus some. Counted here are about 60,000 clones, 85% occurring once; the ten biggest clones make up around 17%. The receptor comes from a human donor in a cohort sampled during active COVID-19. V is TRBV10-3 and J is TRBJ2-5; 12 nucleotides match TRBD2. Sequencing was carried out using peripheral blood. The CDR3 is CAISDSSGGAFGGQETQYF. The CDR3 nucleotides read TGTGCCATCAGTGATTCTAGCGGGGGGGCCTTTGGCGGCCAAGAGACCCAGTACTTC.